The 28 T cell receptor beta chains in this list originate from one sample, sequenced in a study of blood T cell repertoires in COVID-19. Clones were sequenced by immunoSEQ multiplex PCR, and TCRdb holds only the in-frame ones, with some missing. The data hold 150,000 to 200,000 clones, with over 80% observed a single time. The sample taken for sequencing was peripheral blood. The source of these receptors is a man aged 25-45 years with COVID-19, enrolled during active disease.

The chain links TRBV6-6 to TRBJ2-1, with TRBD2 matching 12 bases. CDR3 size: 15 residues. V shed 8 bases and J 7 bases; nucleotides not matched to a gene: 9. The germline CDR1 and CDR2 sequences are MNHNY and SVGAGI (reference sequence). The CDR3 here is CASLMSTSGRNEQFF. The CDR3 DNA reads TGTGCCAGCTTAATGTCGACTAGCGGGAGAAATGAGCAGTTCTTC.

The V and J genes are TRBV4-1 and TRBJ2-1, with 8 bases aligning to TRBD2. CDR3 length equals 17 residues. The trim removed 5 bases at V and 8 bases at J, leaving 17 bases unmatched. The germline V gene encodes CDR1 MGHRA and CDR2 YSYEKL. This chain's CDR3 is CASSKILLAGGADEQFF. CDR3 coding DNA: TGCGCCAGCAGCAAAATCCTCTTGGCGGGAGGTGCGGATGAGCAGTTCTTC.

The chain couples TRBV25-1 to TRBJ2-7, with D unresolved. The CDR3 has 13 amino acids. CDR1 is MGHDK and CDR2 is SYGVNS in the germline V gene. V was trimmed by 4 bases and J by 0 bases, leaving 7 bases between them. The chain's CDR3 is CASSGDTSYEQYF. The CDR3 region has the DNA TGTGCCAGCAGTGGCGACACCTCCTACGAGCAGTACTTC.

The chain is built from TRBV10-3 and TRBJ1-2, with 9 bases matching TRBD1. The CDR3 spans 14 residues. V was pared by 6 bases and J by 8 bases, with 10 bases of the junction left unmatched. The V gene's germline CDR1 is ENHRY and CDR2 SYGVKD. This CDR3 is CAISGDRETRGYTF. CDR3 DNA: TGTGCCATCAGCGGGGACAGGGAAACGAGGGGCTACACCTTC.

This chain links TRBV6-4 with TRBJ1-4; D is perhaps TRBD1 (6 bases). The CDR3 length is 15 residues. Trimming cost V 7 bases and J 3 bases, with 15 bases left between them. CDR1 and CDR2 from the germline V gene are MRHNA and SNTAGT. The CDR3: CASTPRGSSNEKLFF. In DNA, the CDR3 is TGTGCCAGCACTCCCAGGGGTTCTTCTAATGAAAAACTGTTTTTT.

V usage is TRBV15 and J usage is TRBJ1-4; no clear D gene. Trimming pared 1 base from V and 1 base from J, leaving 13 bases between. Germline V gene sequence: CDR1 LNHNV, CDR2 YYDKDF (reference sequence). The CDR3 runs to 17 residues. The CDR3 coding sequence is TGTGCCACCAGCAGAGGCTTGCAGTCAGGAACTAATGAAAAACTGTTTTTT. Residues: CATSRGLQSGTNEKLFF.

This clone was seen a single time. The V and J genes are TRBV9 and TRBJ1-1; 7 bases are shared with TRBD1. Germline V lookup: CDR1 SGDLS, CDR2 YYNGEE. V was clipped by 2 bases and J by 6 bases; unmatched bases: 10. The CDR3 extends over 15 amino acids. The CDR3 DNA reads TGTGCCAGCAGCGTCGGTCGGACAGGTGCGTCTGAAGCTTTCTTT. Encoded protein: CASSVGRTGASEAFF.

The rearrangement joins TRBV28 to TRBJ2-7; a weak D match, TRBD2 (6 bases). The germline CDR1 and CDR2 sequences are MDHEN and SYDVKM. This CDR3 is 15 amino acids long. V was clipped by 2 bases and J by 5 bases, with 16 bases between them. CDR3 loop: CASSLAGLSSHEQYF. Here the CDR3 DNA reads TGTGCCAGCAGTTTAGCAGGACTATCCTCTCACGAGCAGTACTTC.

The rearrangement links TRBV6-5 to TRBJ2-2, with D possibly TRBD1 on 6 matching bases. Germline V gives CDR1 MNHEY, CDR2 SVGAGI. The CDR3 has 14 amino acids. Trimming stripped 0 bases from V and 6 bases from J, with 8 bases between. The CDR3 sequence is CASSYSRGSGELFF. CDR3 coding DNA: TGTGCCAGCAGTTACTCCAGGGGCTCCGGGGAGCTGTTTTTT.

The chain employs TRBV27 and TRBJ1-6; 10 bases map to TRBD1. The CDR3 totals 15 residues. Looked up from germline, CDR1 is MNHEY and CDR2 is SMNVEV (reference sequence). The V gene end was trimmed by 0 bases and the J gene end by 7 bases; junction bases not matched to a gene: 0. CDR3 region: CASSLSDRGNSPLHF. In DNA, the CDR3 is TGTGCCAGCAGTTTATCGGACAGGGGGAATTCACCCCTCCACTTT.

This chain connects TRBV7-3 to TRBJ2-3; the D gene is possibly TRBD2 (6 bases). The V end lost 4 bases, the J end lost 4 bases, and 9 bases lay between the germline ends. The CDR3 runs 13 residues. Germline V gene sequence: CDR1 SGHTA, CDR2 FQGTGA. In DNA form, the CDR3 reads TGTGCCAGCAGCTCATTAGCGGCAGATACGCAGTATTTT. Amino acid sequence: CASSSLAADTQYF.

This chain connects TRBV28 to TRBJ2-7; D is unresolved. Germline V CDR1 and CDR2: MDHEN, SYDVKM. Trimming took 2 bases from V and 0 from J, leaving 14 bases between them. This CDR3 spans 16 amino acids. Here the CDR3 reads CASSLSPSMSSYEQYF. The CDR3 DNA reads as TGTGCCAGCAGTTTAAGCCCCTCCATGAGCTCCTACGAGCAGTACTTC.

This clone was observed a few times. The chain carries TRBV6-1 and TRBJ1-5; perhaps TRBD1 as D (5 bases). CDR1 and CDR2 (germline): MNHNS, SASEGT. Trimming pared 3 bases from V and 4 bases from J, leaving 13 bases between. The CDR3 consists of 15 residues. The CDR3 loop is CASSEVQGQNQPQHF. The DNA for the CDR3 is TGTGCCAGCAGTGAGGTGCAGGGCCAAAATCAGCCCCAGCATTTT.

The rearrangement links TRBV7-9 to TRBJ1-3, with no clear D. Germline-derived CDR1 and CDR2 are SEHNR and FQNEAQ (reference sequence). CDR3 length: 15 residues. The V end was cut by 5 bases, the J end by 4 bases, with 15 bases between. In nucleotides, the CDR3 is TGTGCCAGCAGCCAACGCGCCGTCCTAGGAAACACCATATATTTT. This encodes CASSQRAVLGNTIYF.

The chain combines TRBV7-6 with TRBJ1-4; perhaps TRBD1 as D (5 bases). Trimming cost V 4 bases and J 5 bases, with 14 bases left between them. The CDR3 runs to 15 residues. Germline V CDR1 and CDR2: SGHVS, FNYEAQ. CDR3 sequence reads: CASSWMGGPNEKLFF. DNA for the CDR3: TGTGCCAGCAGCTGGATGGGGGGACCGAATGAAAAACTGTTTTTT. Filled out from reference TRBV7-6 and TRBJ1-4, the complete variable domain reads GAGVSQSPRYKVTKRGQDVALRCDPISGHVSLYWYRQALGQGPEFLTYFNYEAQQDKSGLPNDRFSAERPEGSISTLTIQRTEQRDSAMYRCASSWMGGPNEKLFFGSGTQLSVL.

V is TRBV29-1 and J is TRBJ1-2; 7 bases map to TRBD1. The V gene end was trimmed by 8 bases and the J gene end by 8 bases; junction bases not matched to a gene: 11. Germline V gene data show CDR1 as SQVTM and CDR2 as ANQGSEA. The CDR3 length is 12 residues. CDR3 protein: CSTLTGTLGYTF. The CDR3 nucleotides read TGCAGCACATTGACAGGGACCCTGGGCTACACCTTC.

The chain employs TRBV19 and TRBJ1-6; TRBD1 aligns across 7 bases. Germline V gene sequence: CDR1 LNHDA, CDR2 SQIVND (reference sequence). The V segment lost 5 bases and the J segment 7 bases; nucleotides outside the gene matches: 8. CDR3 size: 15 residues. The CDR3 reads CASSQTRDRNSPLHF. In DNA form, the CDR3 reads TGTGCCAGTAGTCAGACCCGGGACAGAAATTCACCCCTCCACTTT.

This clone was observed a few times. The junction does not match germline at one end; this may be a read error. The V call is TRBV4-2, the J call TRBJ2-3; TRBD1 matches at 9 bases. The CDR3 consists of 15 residues. CDR1 is LGHNA, CDR2 YNFKEQ, per germline. The CDR3 coding sequence is TGTGCCAGCACCCAACGGGACAGGGCGAGAGATACGCAGTATTTT. This translates into CASTQRDRARDTQYF.

In DNA, the CDR3 is TGTGCCAGCAGTTTTACAGGGGTAGGTGAGCAGTTCTTC. Amino acids: CASSFTGVGEQFF. The rearrangement links TRBV7-2 to TRBJ2-1; TRBD1 aligns across 7 bases. This CDR3 region has 13 residues. CDR1 and CDR2 from the germline V gene are SGHTA and FQGNSA. The J segment lost 9 bases and the V segment lost 6 bases, leaving 8 bases of the junction unmatched. The variable domain in full, completed from reference TRBV7-2 and TRBJ2-1, reads GAGVSQSPSNKVTEKGKDVELRCDPISGHTALYWYRQSLGQGLEFLIYFQGNSAPDKSGLPSDRFSAERTGGSVSTLTIQRTQQEDSAVYLCASSFTGVGEQFFGPGTRLTVL.

V is TRBV10-3 and J is TRBJ1-4, with D hard to call. Germline V gene lookup returns CDR1 ENHRY and CDR2 SYGVKD. The CDR3 is made up of 13 amino acids. V lost 2 bases to trimming and J lost 8 bases, with 9 bases between them. Here the CDR3 reads CAISERREEKLFF. The CDR3 nucleotides read TGTGCCATCAGTGAGAGACGGGAGGAAAAACTGTTTTTT.

This sequence joins TRBV5-4 and TRBJ2-1, with 7 bases that match TRBD2. The CDR3 has 16 residues. In germline, CDR1 is SGHNT, CDR2 YYREEE (reference sequence). Trimming took 0 bases from V and 0 from J; bases not matched to a gene: 3. CDR3 in DNA: TGTGCCAGCAGCTTGGGGGGGAGGGGCTCCTACAATGAGCAGTTCTTC. Translating it yields CASSLGGRGSYNEQFF.

V and J are TRBV27 and TRBJ2-5, with a possible D match to TRBD2 (5 bases). The CDR3 spans 14 residues. Trimming removed 2 bases from V and 4 bases from J, with 11 bases in between. Looked up from germline, CDR1 is MNHEY and CDR2 is SMNVEV (reference sequence). The CDR3 reads CASSLRGLSETQYF. In nucleotides, the CDR3 is TGTGCCAGCAGTTTAAGAGGGCTATCAGAGACCCAGTACTTC.

The J gene is TRBJ1-2, the V gene TRBV20-1; D is possibly TRBD1 (6 bases). The CDR3 length is 10 residues. Germline CDR1 and CDR2: DFQATT and SNEGSKA (reference sequence). The V gene lost 6 bases and the J gene lost 8 bases, with 10 bases spanning the gap. In nucleotides, the CDR3 is TGCAGTGCCCTGGGACAAGGCTACACCTTC. Protein product: CSALGQGYTF.

CDR3 amino acids: CASSAGGTKVEQFF. CDR3 coding DNA: TGTGCCAGCAGCGCGGGCGGGACTAAGGTTGAGCAGTTCTTC. The chain is built from TRBV9 and TRBJ2-1; 7 bases fit TRBD2. Germline V gene sequence: CDR1 SGDLS, CDR2 YYNGEE. The junction had 9 bases not matched to a gene; V was cut back by 3 bases and J by 9 bases. The CDR3 is made up of 14 amino acids.

This chain connects TRBV20-1 to TRBJ2-3; D is unclear. The V and J ends lost 5 bases and 3 bases respectively, with 6 bases between them. The CDR3 loop spans 11 amino acids. Germline V gene lookup returns CDR1 DFQATT and CDR2 SNEGSKA (reference sequence). The CDR3 DNA is TGCAGTGCTTCCCGGACAGATACGCAGTATTTT. It translates to CSASRTDTQYF.

The V gene is TRBV5-1, the J gene TRBJ2-7, with TRBD2 as a possible D gene (6 bases). The CDR3 spans 12 residues. V lost 5 bases and J 6 bases, leaving 12 bases between the germline ends. CDR1 and CDR2 from the germline V gene are SGHRS and YFSETQ. The DNA of the CDR3 is TGCGCCAGCAGGGGGACTTCAACCGAGCAGTACTTC. Its translation: CASRGTSTEQYF.

This chain uses TRBV4-2 with TRBJ2-1; 8 positions agree with TRBD2. This CDR3 comprises 17 residues. Germline-derived CDR1 and CDR2 are LGHNA and YNFKEQ. The junction had 7 bases not matched to a gene; V was cut back by 1 base and J by 2 bases. In DNA, the CDR3 is TGTGCCAGCAGCCAAGTAGGGGCGGGGGGTGCCTACAATGAGCAGTTCTTC. This translates into CASSQVGAGGAYNEQFF.

CDR3 DNA sequence: TGTGCCAGCAGCTCCCATGACAGGGAAGATCAGCCCCAGCATTTT. Its protein product is CASSSHDREDQPQHF. The chain employs TRBV9 and TRBJ1-5, with TRBD1 identical over 7 bases. The germline V gene encodes CDR1 SGDLS and CDR2 YYNGEE. CDR3 length: 15 amino acids. With 4 bases clipped from V and 5 bases from J, the junction kept 9 bases outside the gene matches.